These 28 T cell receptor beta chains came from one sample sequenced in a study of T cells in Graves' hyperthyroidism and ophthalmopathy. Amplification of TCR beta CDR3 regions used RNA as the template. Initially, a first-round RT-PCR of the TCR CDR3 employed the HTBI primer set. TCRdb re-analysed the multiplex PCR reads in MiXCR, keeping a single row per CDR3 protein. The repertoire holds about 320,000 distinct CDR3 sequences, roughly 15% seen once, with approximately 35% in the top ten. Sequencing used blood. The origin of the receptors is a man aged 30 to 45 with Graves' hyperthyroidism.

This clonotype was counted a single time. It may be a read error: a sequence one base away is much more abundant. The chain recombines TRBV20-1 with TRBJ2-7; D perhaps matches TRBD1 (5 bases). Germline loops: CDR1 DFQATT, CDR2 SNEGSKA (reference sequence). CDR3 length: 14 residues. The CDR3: CSASQWGRTYKQYF. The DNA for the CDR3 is TGCAGTGCTAGTCAGTGGGGCAGAACCTACAAGCAGTACTTC.

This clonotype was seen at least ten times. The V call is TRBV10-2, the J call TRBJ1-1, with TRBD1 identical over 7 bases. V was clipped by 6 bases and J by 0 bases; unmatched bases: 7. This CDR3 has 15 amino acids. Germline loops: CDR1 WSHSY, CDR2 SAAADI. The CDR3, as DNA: TGCGCCAGCAGCGACCGGACAGGCCTGAACACTGAAGCTTTCTTT. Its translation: CASSDRTGLNTEAFF.

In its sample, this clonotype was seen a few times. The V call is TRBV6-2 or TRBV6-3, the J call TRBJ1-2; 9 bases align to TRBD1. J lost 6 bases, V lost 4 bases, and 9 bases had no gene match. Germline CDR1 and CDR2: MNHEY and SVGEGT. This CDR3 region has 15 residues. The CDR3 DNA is TGTGCCAGCAGTTCCATCTACAGGGGGCAGGATGGCTACACCTTC. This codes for CASSSIYRGQDGYTF.

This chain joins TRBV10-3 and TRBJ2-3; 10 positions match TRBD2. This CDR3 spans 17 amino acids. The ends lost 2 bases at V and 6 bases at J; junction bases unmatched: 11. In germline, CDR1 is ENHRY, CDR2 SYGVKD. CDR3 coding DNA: TGTGCCATCAGTGAGAGGGCCTCTAGCGGGAGTCGGGATACGCAGTATTTT. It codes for CAISERASSGSRDTQYF.

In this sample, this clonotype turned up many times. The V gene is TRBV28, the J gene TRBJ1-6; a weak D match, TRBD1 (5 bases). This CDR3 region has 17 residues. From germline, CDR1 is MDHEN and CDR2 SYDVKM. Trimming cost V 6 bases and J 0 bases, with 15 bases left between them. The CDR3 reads CASRPQGGSSYNSPLHF. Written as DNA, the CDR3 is TGTGCCAGCAGGCCGCAGGGAGGGAGCTCCTATAATTCACCCCTCCACTTT.

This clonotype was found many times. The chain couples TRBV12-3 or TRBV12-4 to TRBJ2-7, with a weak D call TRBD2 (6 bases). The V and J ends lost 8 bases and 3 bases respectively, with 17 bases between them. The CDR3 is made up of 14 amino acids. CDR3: CASRPASDFYEQYF. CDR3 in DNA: TGTGCCAGCCGTCCCGCTAGCGACTTCTACGAGCAGTACTTC.

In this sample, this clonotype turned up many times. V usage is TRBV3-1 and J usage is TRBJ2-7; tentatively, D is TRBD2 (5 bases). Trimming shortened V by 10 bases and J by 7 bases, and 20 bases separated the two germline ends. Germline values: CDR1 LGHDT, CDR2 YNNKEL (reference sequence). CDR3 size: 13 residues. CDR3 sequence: CATQPSGRGEQYF. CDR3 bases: TGTGCCACCCAGCCCAGCGGTCGCGGGGAGCAGTACTTC.

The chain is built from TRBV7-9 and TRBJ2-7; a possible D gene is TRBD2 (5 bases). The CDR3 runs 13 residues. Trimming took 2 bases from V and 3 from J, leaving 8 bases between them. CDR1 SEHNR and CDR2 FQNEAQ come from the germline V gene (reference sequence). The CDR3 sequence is CASSLRGYYEQYF. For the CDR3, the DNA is TGTGCCAGCAGCTTACGGGGATACTACGAGCAGTACTTC.

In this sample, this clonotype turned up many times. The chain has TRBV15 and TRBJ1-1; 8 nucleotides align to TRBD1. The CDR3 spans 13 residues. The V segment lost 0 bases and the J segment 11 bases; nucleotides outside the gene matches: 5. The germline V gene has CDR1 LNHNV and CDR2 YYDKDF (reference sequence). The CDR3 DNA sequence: TGTGCCACCAGCAGAGATAACGGGGACAGGGCTTTCTTT. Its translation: CATSRDNGDRAFF.

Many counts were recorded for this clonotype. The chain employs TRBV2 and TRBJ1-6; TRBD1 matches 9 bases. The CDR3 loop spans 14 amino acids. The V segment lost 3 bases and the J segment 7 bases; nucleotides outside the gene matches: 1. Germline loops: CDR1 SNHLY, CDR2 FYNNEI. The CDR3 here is CASSEGQGNSPLHF. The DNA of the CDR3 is TGTGCCAGCAGTGAGGGACAGGGAAATTCACCCCTCCACTTT. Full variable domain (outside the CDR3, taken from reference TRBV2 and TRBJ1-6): EPEVTQTPSHQVTQMGQEVILRCVPISNHLYFYWYRQILGQKVEFLVSFYNNEISEKSEIFDDQFSVERPDGSNFTLKIRSTKLEDSAMYFCASSEGQGNSPLHFGNGTRLTVT.

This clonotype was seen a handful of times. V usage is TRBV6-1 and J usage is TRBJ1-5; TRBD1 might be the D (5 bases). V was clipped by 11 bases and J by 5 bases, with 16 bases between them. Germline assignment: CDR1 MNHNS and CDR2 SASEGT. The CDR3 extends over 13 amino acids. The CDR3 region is CASQRGADQPQHF. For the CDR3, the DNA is TGTGCCTCCCAGAGGGGCGCCGATCAGCCCCAGCATTTT.

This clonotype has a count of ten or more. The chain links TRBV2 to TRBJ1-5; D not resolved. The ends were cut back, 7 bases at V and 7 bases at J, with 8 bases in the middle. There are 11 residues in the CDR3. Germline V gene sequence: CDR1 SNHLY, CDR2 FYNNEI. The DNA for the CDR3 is TGTGCCAGCACCGAGTGGCAGCCCCAGCATTTT. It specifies CASTEWQPQHF.

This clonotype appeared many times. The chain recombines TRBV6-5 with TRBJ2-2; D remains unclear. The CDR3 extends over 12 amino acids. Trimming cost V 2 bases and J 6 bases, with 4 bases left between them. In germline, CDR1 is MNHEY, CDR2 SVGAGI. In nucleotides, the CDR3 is TGTGCCAGCAGTTACGGGGCCGGGGAGCTGTTTTTT. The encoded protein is CASSYGAGELFF.

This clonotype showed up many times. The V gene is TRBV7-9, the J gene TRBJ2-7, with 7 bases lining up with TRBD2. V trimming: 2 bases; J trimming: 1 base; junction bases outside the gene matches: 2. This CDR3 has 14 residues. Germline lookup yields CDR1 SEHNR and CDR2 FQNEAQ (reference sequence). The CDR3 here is CASSLLAESYEQYF. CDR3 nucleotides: TGTGCCAGCAGCTTACTAGCGGAGTCCTACGAGCAGTACTTC.

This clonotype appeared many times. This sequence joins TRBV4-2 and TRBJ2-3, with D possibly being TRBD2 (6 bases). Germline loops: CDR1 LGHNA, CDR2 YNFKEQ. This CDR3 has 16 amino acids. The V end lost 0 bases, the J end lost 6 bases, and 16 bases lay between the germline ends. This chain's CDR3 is CASSQEGREIVDTQYF. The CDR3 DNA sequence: TGTGCCAGCAGCCAAGAGGGACGGGAGATCGTGGATACGCAGTATTTT.

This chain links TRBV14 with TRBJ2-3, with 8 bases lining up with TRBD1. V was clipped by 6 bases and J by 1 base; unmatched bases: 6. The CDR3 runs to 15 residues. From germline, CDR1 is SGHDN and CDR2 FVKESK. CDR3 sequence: CASSRTRGRTDTQYF. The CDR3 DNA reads TGTGCCAGCAGTAGAACCAGGGGGCGCACAGATACGCAGTATTTT.

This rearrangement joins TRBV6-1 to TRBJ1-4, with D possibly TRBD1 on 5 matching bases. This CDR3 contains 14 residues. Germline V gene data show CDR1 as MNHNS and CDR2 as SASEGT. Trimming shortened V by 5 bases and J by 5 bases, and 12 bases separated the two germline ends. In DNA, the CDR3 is TGTGCCAGCAGTCAACAGGAATTCAATGAAAAACTGTTTTTT. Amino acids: CASSQQEFNEKLFF.

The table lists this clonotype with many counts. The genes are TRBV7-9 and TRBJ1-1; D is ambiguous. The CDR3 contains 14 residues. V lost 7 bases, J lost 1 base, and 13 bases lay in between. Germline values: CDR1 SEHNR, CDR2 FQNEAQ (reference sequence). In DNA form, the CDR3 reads TGTGCCAGCACCCCCTTGGGCGGGAACACTGAAGCTTTCTTT. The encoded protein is CASTPLGGNTEAFF.

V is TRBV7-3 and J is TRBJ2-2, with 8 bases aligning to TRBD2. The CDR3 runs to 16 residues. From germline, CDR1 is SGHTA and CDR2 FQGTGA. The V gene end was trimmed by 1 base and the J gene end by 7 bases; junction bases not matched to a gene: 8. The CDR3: CASSLSPGGLGGELFF. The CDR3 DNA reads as TGTGCCAGCAGCTTAAGCCCGGGAGGGCTTGGCGGGGAGCTGTTTTTT.

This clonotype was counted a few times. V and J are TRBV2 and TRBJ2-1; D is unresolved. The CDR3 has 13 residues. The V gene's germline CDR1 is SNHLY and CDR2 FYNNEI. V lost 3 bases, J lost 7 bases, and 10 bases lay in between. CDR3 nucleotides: TGTGCCAGCAGTGACCCGCATAGGAATGAGCAGTTCTTC. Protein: CASSDPHRNEQFF.

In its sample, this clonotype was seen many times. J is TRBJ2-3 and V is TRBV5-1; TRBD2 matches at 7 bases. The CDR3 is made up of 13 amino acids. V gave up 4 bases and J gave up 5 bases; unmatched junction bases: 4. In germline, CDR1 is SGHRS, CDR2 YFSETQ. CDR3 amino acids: CASSEPGGDTQYF. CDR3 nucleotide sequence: TGCGCCAGCAGCGAGCCGGGGGGAGATACGCAGTATTTT.

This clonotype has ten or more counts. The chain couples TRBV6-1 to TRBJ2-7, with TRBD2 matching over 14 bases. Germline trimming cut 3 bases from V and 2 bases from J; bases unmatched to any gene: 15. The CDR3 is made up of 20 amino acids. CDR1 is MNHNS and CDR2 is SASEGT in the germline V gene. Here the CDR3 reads CASSDRGHGQGLAGAYEQYF. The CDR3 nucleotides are TGTGCCAGCAGTGACCGCGGGCACGGCCAGGGACTAGCGGGGGCCTACGAGCAGTACTTC.

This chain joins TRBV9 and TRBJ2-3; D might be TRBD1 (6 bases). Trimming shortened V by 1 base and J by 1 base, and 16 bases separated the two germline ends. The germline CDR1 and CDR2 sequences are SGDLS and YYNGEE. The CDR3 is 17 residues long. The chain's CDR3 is CASSVSGSSGGTDTQYF. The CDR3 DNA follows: TGTGCCAGCAGCGTATCTGGATCGTCAGGGGGCACAGATACGCAGTATTTT.

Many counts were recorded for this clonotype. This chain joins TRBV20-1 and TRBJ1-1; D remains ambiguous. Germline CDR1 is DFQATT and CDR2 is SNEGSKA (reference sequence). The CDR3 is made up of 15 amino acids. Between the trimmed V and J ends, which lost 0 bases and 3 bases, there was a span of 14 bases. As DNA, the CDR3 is TGCAGTGCTAGAGATCGCAGGCTTGGGGACACTGAAGCTTTCTTT. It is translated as CSARDRRLGDTEAFF.

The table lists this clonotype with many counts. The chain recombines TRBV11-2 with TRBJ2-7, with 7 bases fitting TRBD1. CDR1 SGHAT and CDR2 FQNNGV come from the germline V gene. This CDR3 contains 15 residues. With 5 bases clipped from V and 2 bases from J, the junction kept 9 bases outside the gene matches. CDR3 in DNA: TGTGCCAGCAGCGCGACAGGGTTGGGGCCCTACGAGCAGTACTTC. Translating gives CASSATGLGPYEQYF.

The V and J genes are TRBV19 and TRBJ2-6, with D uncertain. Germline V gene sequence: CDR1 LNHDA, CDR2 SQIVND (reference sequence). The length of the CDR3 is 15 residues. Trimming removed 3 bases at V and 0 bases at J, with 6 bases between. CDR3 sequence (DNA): TGTGCCAGTAGTATGGGCAGCTCTGGGGCCAACGTCCTGACTTTC. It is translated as CASSMGSSGANVLTF. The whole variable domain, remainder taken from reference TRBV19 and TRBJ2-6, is DGGITQSPKYLFRKEGQNVTLSCEQNLNHDAMYWYRQDPGQGLRLIYYSQIVNDFQKGDIAEGYSVSREKKESFPLTVTSAQKNPTAFYLCASSMGSSGANVLTFGAGSRLTVL.

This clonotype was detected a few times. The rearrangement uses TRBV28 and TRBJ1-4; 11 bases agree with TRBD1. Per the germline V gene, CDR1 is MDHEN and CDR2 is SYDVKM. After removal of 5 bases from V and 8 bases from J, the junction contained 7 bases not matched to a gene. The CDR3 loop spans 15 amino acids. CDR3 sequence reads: CASSPGDRGKEKLFF. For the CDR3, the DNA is TGTGCCAGCAGTCCGGGGGACAGGGGGAAGGAAAAACTGTTTTTT.

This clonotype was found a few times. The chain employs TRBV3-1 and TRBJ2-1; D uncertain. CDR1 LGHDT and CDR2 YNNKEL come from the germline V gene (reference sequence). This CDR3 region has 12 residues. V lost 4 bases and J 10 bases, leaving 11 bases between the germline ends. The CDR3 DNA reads TGTGCCAGCAGCCCTTTAATCGGCGAGCAGTTCTTC. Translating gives CASSPLIGEQFF.